This TCR beta chain derives from a study of response to subunit inactivated influenza vaccine. Overall study findings and caveats: Each seasonal influenza vaccination recruits few new T cells, the authors suggested.

TCRdb processed the RT-PCR reads anew with MiXCR; each CDR3 protein has one entry. The sample lists hundreds of thousands of distinct CDR3 sequences; over 10% were seen once. This CDR3 region has 13 residues. V gave up 5 bases and J gave up 6 bases, with 11 bases separating them. This clonotype showed up many times. The antigen remains unidentified. Sequenced here: PBMCs from blood, sampled more than 35 days after vaccination. The sequence derives from a man aged 50 to 59 who received an inactivated influenza vaccine. The chain combines TRBV12-3 or TRBV12-4 with TRBJ2-1; weak D call: TRBD2 (6 bases). CDR3 sequence: CASSNGLTNEQFF. The CDR3 coding sequence is TGTGCCAGCAGTAATGGACTAACCAATGAGCAGTTCTTC.